One TCR beta chain is described in this entry. Around 10 milliliters of peripheral blood were drawn from each donor. The sample belongs to a study of type 1 and type 2 diabetes patients. The PCR template was genomic DNA. Multiplex PCR with 30 forward and 13 reverse primers amplified the TCR beta CDR3. TCRdb itself ran the multiplex PCR reads through MiXCR, one entry per CDR3 protein. The sample yields fewer than 350,000 distinct CDR3 sequences, 45% to 60% seen once. There are 15 residues in the CDR3. Trimming removed 3 bases from V and 3 bases from J, with 15 bases in between. The germline V gene encodes CDR1 MNHEY and CDR2 SVGAGI.

The receptor comes from a man between 18 and 29 years old with type 2 diabetes. This chain links TRBV6-5 with TRBJ2-7, with a possible D match to TRBD2 (7 bases). Sample: peripheral blood mononuclear cells (PBMCs). The CDR3 loop is CASSYSGGRFYEQYF. The CDR3, as DNA: TGTGCCAGCAGTTATTCCGGGGGGCGATTCTACGAGCAGTACTTC.